The 7 T cell receptor beta chains listed next were all sequenced from one sample in a study of blood T cell repertoires in COVID-19. Profiled with immunoSEQ multiplex PCR; TCRdb holds only in-frame clones, not every one. This table holds over 150,000 clones, roughly 79% found once. The sample consisted of peripheral blood. These receptors came from a human donor with acute or convalescent COVID-19. The donor label of this sample is uncertain.

The chain employs TRBV29-1 and TRBJ2-2; maybe TRBD2 (5 bases). The CDR3 is made up of 11 amino acids. Germline CDR1 SQVTM, CDR2 ANQGSEA. The V gene lost 7 bases and the J gene lost 3 bases, with 6 bases spanning the gap. In DNA form, the CDR3 reads TGCAGCGCCGGGGACACCGGGGAGCTGTTTTTT. The encoded protein is CSAGDTGELFF.

As DNA, the CDR3 is TGCGCCAGCAGTTCCACTAGTATCAACTACGAGCAGTACTTC. It translates to CASSSTSINYEQYF. This chain uses TRBV5-1 with TRBJ2-7, with D possibly TRBD2 on 5 matching bases. The germline V gene has CDR1 SGHRS and CDR2 YFSETQ. The CDR3 contains 14 residues. V gave up 5 bases and J gave up 3 bases, with 15 bases separating them.

The V and J genes are TRBV7-2 and TRBJ1-1; D not resolved. Germline lookup yields CDR1 SGHTA and CDR2 FQGNSA. V lost 1 base to trimming and J lost 6 bases, with 9 bases between them. This CDR3 contains 13 residues. This CDR3 reads CASSLVQAPEAFF. Written as DNA, the CDR3 is TGTGCCAGCAGCTTAGTTCAGGCACCTGAAGCTTTCTTT.

The chain combines TRBV30 with TRBJ1-1; D is perhaps TRBD1 (6 bases). CDR3 size: 11 residues. The germline V gene has CDR1 GTSNPN and CDR2 SVGIG (reference sequence). V lost 3 bases and J 8 bases, leaving 10 bases between the germline ends. The CDR3 is CAWSDRREAFF. In DNA form, the CDR3 reads TGTGCCTGGAGCGACAGGAGAGAAGCTTTCTTT.

The chain recombines TRBV5-1 with TRBJ1-1; 8 bases align to TRBD1. The V gene end was trimmed by 8 bases and the J gene end by 5 bases; junction bases not matched to a gene: 14. This CDR3 has 15 residues. The germline gives CDR1 SGHRS, CDR2 YFSETQ. CDR3 amino acids: CASSQGAQGRTEAFF. The CDR3 region has the DNA TGCGCCAGTTCGCAGGGGGCTCAAGGGAGGACTGAAGCTTTCTTT. Supplemented by reference TRBV5-1 and TRBJ1-1, the full variable domain reads KAGVTQTPRYLIKTRGQQVTLSCSPISGHRSVSWYQQTPGQGLQFLFEYFSETQRNKGNFPGRFSGRQFSNSRSEMNVSTLELGDSALYLCASSQGAQGRTEAFFGQGTRLTVV.

CDR3 in amino acids: CASSLSVGKAFF. CDR3 in DNA: TGTGCCAGCAGTTTATCTGTCGGGAAAGCTTTCTTT. This sequence joins TRBV28 and TRBJ1-1; D is unresolved. CDR1 and CDR2 (germline): MDHEN, SYDVKM. This CDR3 contains 12 residues. V was trimmed by 1 base and J by 9 bases, leaving 9 bases between them.

Only one count was recorded for this clone. The rearrangement joins TRBV28 to TRBJ2-1; 12 nucleotides align to TRBD1. The CDR3 covers 18 residues. Germline lookup yields CDR1 MDHEN and CDR2 SYDVKM. With V trimmed by 3 bases and J by 10 bases, 16 bases remained unmatched. The CDR3 nucleotides are TGTGCCAGCAGTTTTTGGGGACGTCCGGGACAGGGGGCAGGGGAGCAGTTCTTC. As protein: CASSFWGRPGQGAGEQFF. Together with reference TRBV28 and TRBJ2-1, the CDR3 gives the full variable domain: DVKVTQSSRYLVKRTGEKVFLECVQDMDHENMFWYRQDPGLGLRLIYFSYDVKMKEKGDIPEGYSVSREKKERFSLILESASTNQTSMYLCASSFWGRPGQGAGEQFFGPGTRLTVL.